This T cell receptor (beta chain) was sequenced for a study of CD8 T cells in ankylosing spondylitis. In this sample, this clonotype turned up many times. Its antigen is currently unknown. Regarding the study as a whole: Reportedly, significant enrichment of disease-linked clones occurred in matched ankylosing spondylitis synovial fluid. The authors found the disease-linked clones to be CD8+ and relatively rare in peripheral blood. One TCR beta motif, made up of 7 or 8 highly homologous variants, appeared characteristic of ankylosing spondylitis blood.

The germline CDR1 and CDR2 sequences are SGHTA and FQGNSA. V shed 5 bases and J shed 7 bases, with 17 bases lying between them. The CDR3 extends over 15 amino acids. TCRdb passed the 5' RACE reads through MiXCR, listing each CDR3 protein once. The sample includes hundreds of thousands of distinct CDR3 sequences, approximately 12% of them seen just once. What was sequenced was blood, either unsorted or a sorted T cell fraction (not recorded which). The sequence came from a male donor with ankylosing spondylitis. The chain joins TRBV7-2 to TRBJ1-4; TRBD1 is a possible D gene (6 bases). Here the CDR3 reads CASSGGTPESEKLFF. For the CDR3, the DNA is TGTGCCAGCAGCGGAGGGACACCGGAGTCTGAAAAACTGTTTTTT.